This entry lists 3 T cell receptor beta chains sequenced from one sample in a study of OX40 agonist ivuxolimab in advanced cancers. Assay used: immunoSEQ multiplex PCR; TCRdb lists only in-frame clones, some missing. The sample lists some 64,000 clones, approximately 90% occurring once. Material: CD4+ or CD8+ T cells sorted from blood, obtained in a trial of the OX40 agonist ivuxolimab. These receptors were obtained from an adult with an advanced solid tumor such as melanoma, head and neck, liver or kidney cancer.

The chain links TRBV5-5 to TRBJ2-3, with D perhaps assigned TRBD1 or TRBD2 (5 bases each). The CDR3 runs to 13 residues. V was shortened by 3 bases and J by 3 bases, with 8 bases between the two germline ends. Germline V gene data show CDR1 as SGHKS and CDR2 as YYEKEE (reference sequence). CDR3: CASSYWGTDTQYF. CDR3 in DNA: TGTGCCAGCAGCTATTGGGGGACAGATACGCAGTATTTT.

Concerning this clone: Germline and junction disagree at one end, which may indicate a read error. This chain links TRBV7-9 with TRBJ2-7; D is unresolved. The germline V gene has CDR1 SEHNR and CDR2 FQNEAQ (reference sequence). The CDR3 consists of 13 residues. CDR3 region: CASSLGGFDEQYF. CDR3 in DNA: TGTGCCAGCAGCTTAGGTGGATTTGACGAGCAGTACTTT.

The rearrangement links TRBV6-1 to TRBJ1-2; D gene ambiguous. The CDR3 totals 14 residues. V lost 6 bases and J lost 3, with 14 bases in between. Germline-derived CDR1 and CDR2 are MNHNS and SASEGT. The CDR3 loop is CASSLSGYDYGYTF. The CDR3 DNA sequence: TGTGCCAGCAGCCTCAGTGGGTACGACTATGGCTACACCTTC.